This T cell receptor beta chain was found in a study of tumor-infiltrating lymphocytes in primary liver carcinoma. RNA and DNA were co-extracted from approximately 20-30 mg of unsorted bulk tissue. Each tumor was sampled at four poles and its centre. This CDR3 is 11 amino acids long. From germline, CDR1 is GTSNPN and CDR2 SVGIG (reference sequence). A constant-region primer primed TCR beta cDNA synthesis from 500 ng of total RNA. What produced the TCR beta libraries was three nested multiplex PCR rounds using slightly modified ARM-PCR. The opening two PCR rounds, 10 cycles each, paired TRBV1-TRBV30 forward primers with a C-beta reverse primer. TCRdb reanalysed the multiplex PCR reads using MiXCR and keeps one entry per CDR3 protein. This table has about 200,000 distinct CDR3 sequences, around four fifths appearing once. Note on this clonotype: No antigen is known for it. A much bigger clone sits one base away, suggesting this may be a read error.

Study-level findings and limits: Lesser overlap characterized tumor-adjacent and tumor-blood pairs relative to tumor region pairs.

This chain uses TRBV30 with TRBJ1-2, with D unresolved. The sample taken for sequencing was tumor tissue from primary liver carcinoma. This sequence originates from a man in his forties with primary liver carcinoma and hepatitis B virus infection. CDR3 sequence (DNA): TGTGACTGGAGAGGGTATCAAGGCTACACCTTC. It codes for CDWRGYQGYTF.